A single sample is the source of the 16 T cell receptor beta chains below, sequenced in a study of blood T cell repertoires in COVID-19. The repertoire was sequenced with immunoSEQ multiplex PCR; TCRdb's copy has only in-frame clones and lacks some. In the table there are around 200,000 clones, over 70% of which are singletons. Sequences were obtained from peripheral blood. These receptor sequences come from a man aged 40-50 years with active or convalescent COVID-19.

The table lists this clone with a few counts. This chain connects TRBV19 to TRBJ1-5; TRBD1 might be the D (5 bases). The CDR3 covers 13 residues. The V gene's germline CDR1 is LNHDA and CDR2 SQIVND (reference sequence). Between the trimmed V and J ends, which lost 5 bases and 6 bases, there was a span of 11 bases. CDR3 in amino acids: CASSSGRAQPQHF. CDR3 sequence (DNA): TGTGCCAGTAGTTCTGGCAGGGCTCAGCCCCAGCATTTT.

This clone was seen a single time. The chain employs TRBV6-6 and TRBJ2-3; 7 bases map to TRBD1. Germline trimming cut 1 base from V and 5 bases from J; bases unmatched to any gene: 6. The CDR3 extends over 15 amino acids. The germline V gene encodes CDR1 MNHNY and CDR2 SVGAGI (reference sequence). In DNA, the CDR3 is TGTGCCAGCAGTTACTACAACAACAGGGGAGATACGCAGTATTTT. Translating gives CASSYYNNRGDTQYF.

This clone was recorded a few times. The rearrangement uses TRBV19 and TRBJ1-1, with no clear D. The V gene lost 5 bases and the J gene lost 1 base, with 11 bases spanning the gap. In germline, CDR1 is LNHDA, CDR2 SQIVND (reference sequence). This CDR3 is built from 14 residues. CDR3 nucleotides: TGTGCCAGTAGTTACAATGGCCCGAACACTGAAGCTTTCTTT. Translating gives CASSYNGPNTEAFF.

This clone was counted once. The chain employs TRBV28 and TRBJ1-2; D not certain. The V gene's germline CDR1 is MDHEN and CDR2 SYDVKM. V shed 11 bases and J shed 4 bases, with 14 bases lying between them. The CDR3 covers 12 residues. The CDR3 DNA is TGTGCCGGCGCCCGGGGAGGCTATGGCTACACCTTC. This sequence encodes CAGARGGYGYTF.

The J gene is TRBJ1-1, the V gene TRBV18; D is unclear. Trimming shortened V by 6 bases and J by 3 bases, and 14 bases separated the two germline ends. Germline loops: CDR1 KGHSH, CDR2 LQKENI. The CDR3 has 14 residues. CDR3 sequence reads: CASSAAGIDTEAFF. CDR3 bases: TGTGCCAGCTCGGCCGCGGGGATAGACACTGAAGCTTTCTTT.

With regard to this clone: The same CDR3 also results from other DNA sequences found in this sample. The chain couples TRBV30 to TRBJ1-5; possibly TRBD1 for D (6 bases). The CDR3 loop spans 13 amino acids. The V gene's germline CDR1 is GTSNPN and CDR2 SVGIG (reference sequence). The V end lost 1 base, the J end lost 2 bases, and 6 bases lay between the germline ends. CDR3 nucleotides: TGTGCCTGGAGTGCAGGGGGCAATCAGCCCCAGCATTTT. Its translation: CAWSAGGNQPQHF.

The J gene is TRBJ2-7, the V gene TRBV7-9, with 7 bases lining up with TRBD2. Germline CDR1 SEHNR, CDR2 FQNEAQ (reference sequence). The junction had 16 bases not matched to a gene; V was cut back by 4 bases and J by 7 bases. The CDR3 has 16 residues. The chain's CDR3 is CASSSTGALAAMEQYF. CDR3 coding DNA: TGTGCCAGCAGCTCGACCGGGGCGCTAGCGGCTATGGAGCAGTACTTC.

As DNA, the CDR3 is TGTGCCACTCACGAGGGACTGAGAAATTCACCCCTCCACTTT. This sequence encodes CATHEGLRNSPLHF. The chain recombines TRBV10-3 with TRBJ1-6, with TRBD1 as a possible D gene (5 bases). Trimming removed 10 bases at V and 7 bases at J, with 17 bases between. The CDR3 covers 14 residues. Germline V gene lookup returns CDR1 ENHRY and CDR2 SYGVKD.

Ten or more counts support this clone. The V gene is TRBV9, the J gene TRBJ1-1, with 10 positions matching TRBD1. With 0 bases clipped from V and 4 bases from J, the junction kept 6 bases outside the gene matches. Per the germline V gene, CDR1 is SGDLS and CDR2 is YYNGEE. CDR3 size: 16 residues. The CDR3 protein is CASSVGATGGGTEAFF. CDR3 coding DNA: TGTGCCAGCAGCGTAGGGGCGACAGGGGGCGGCACTGAAGCTTTCTTT.

This clone was found a few times. The chain recombines TRBV11-3 with TRBJ1-2; D is possibly TRBD1 (5 bases). CDR1 and CDR2 from the germline V gene are SGHNT and YENEEA. The CDR3 is 15 amino acids. V lost 5 bases and J lost 2, with 15 bases in between. This CDR3 is CASSRGGSANYGYTF. The DNA of the CDR3 is TGTGCCAGCAGCCGCGGGGGGAGTGCGAACTATGGCTACACCTTC.

The chain couples TRBV12-3 or TRBV12-4 to TRBJ1-1; TRBD1 aligns across 8 bases. The CDR3 sequence is 13 residues long. The junction had 4 bases not matched to a gene; V was cut back by 4 bases and J by 6 bases. The CDR3 DNA reads TGTGCCAGCAGTTCGACAGGGGTCCCTGAAGCTTTCTTT. Translation gives CASSSTGVPEAFF.

The V gene is TRBV10-3, the J gene TRBJ1-1, with a possible D match to TRBD1 (6 bases). Trimming stripped 2 bases from V and 4 bases from J, with 11 bases between. The CDR3 totals 14 residues. Germline values: CDR1 ENHRY, CDR2 SYGVKD. This CDR3 is CAISEEGVSTEAFF. CDR3 nucleotide sequence: TGTGCCATCAGTGAGGAGGGGGTGAGCACTGAAGCTTTCTTT.

The rearrangement joins TRBV19 to TRBJ2-5; 9 bases fit TRBD1. CDR3 length equals 15 residues. The germline V gene has CDR1 LNHDA and CDR2 SQIVND (reference sequence). J gave up 5 bases and V 4 bases, and 8 bases lay outside the gene matches. The CDR3 loop is CASSTTGQGYETQYF. The CDR3 bases are TGTGCCAGTAGTACCACGGGACAGGGATACGAGACCCAGTACTTC.

This clone was observed a handful of times. The chain couples TRBV25-1 to TRBJ1-2; the D gene is possibly TRBD1 (5 bases). This CDR3 region has 11 residues. V was cut by 7 bases and J by 8 bases, with 11 bases left in between. Germline-derived CDR1 and CDR2 are MGHDK and SYGVNS. CDR3 residues: CASKEGLGYTF. CDR3 DNA sequence: TGTGCCAGCAAGGAGGGGCTCGGCTACACCTTC.

V usage is TRBV4-3 and J usage is TRBJ2-7; tentative D call: TRBD1 (6 bases). Trimming stripped 0 bases from V and 3 bases from J, with 12 bases between. The CDR3 sequence is 15 residues long. Germline V gene lookup returns CDR1 LGHNA and CDR2 YSLEER. Written as DNA, the CDR3 is TGCGCCAGCAGCCAAGATCCCCCAGGGGTCTACGAGCAGTACTTC. It codes for CASSQDPPGVYEQYF.

The chain joins TRBV21-1 to TRBJ2-2; no check of the table's D call, TRBD2, against the DNA was made. TRBV21-1 is shown as a pseudogene. This CDR3 region has 11 residues. The CDR3 DNA is TGTGCCATCTGCGGGAGCCGGGAGCTGTTTTTT. As protein: CAICGSRELFF.